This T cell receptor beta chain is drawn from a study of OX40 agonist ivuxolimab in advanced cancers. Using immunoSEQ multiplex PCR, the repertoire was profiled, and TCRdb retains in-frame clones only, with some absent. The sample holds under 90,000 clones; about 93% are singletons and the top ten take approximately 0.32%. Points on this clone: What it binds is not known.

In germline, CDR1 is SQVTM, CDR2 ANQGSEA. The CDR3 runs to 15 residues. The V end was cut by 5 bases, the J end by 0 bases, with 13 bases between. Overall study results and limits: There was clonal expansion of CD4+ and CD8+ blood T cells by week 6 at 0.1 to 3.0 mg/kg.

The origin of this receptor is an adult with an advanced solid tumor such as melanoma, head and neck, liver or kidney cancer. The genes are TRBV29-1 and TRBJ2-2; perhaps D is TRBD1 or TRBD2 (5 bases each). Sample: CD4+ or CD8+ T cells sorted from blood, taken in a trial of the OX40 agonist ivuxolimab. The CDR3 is CSVIPGPANTGELFF. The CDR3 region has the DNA TGCAGCGTTATACCGGGACCTGCGAACACCGGGGAGCTGTTTTTT.